This TCR beta chain was captured by sequencing in a study of shared clonotypes between healthy human individuals (dated by TCRdb to about 2020). Concerning the study at large: A couple of women and a few men aged 18 to 49 years were included in the cohort. For each donor, CD4 naive and CD4 memory were each given three plates, CD8 naive was given two plates, and CD8 memory was given one plate. Blood TCR repertoires of roughly five healthy adults were deeply sequenced to estimate repertoire size and the extent of clonotype sharing between individuals. Each donor's leukapheresis produced roughly between roughly 0.85 and 10 billion PBMCs. Different laboratories and diverse techniques were used to prepare libraries and sequence TCR repertoires, to increase sequencing depth and limit assay-specific biases. What the study reported, not specific to this receptor: Rarefaction of sorted-subset datasets indicated incomplete sequencing despite the large sequencing depth. Larger estimated clonotype richness was generally found for naive subsets than for memory subsets. Sampling was limited to blood, and TCR repertoires in tissue likely differ from TCR repertoires in blood. Compared with non-shared clonotypes, clonotypes shared by all four sorted-subset donors had higher generation probabilities. Sharing across a few donors was observed for approximately 5% of naive CD4, less than 4% of naive CD8, over 2% of memory CD4, and roughly 0.43% of memory CD8 clonotypes. The small number of donors limited the genetic and exposure-history diversity represented. Based on pairwise subsampling, the degree of clonotype sharing among donors was expected to be affected by sequencing depth.

The CDR3, from cysteine to phenylalanine, totals 13 residues. Only the CDR3 DNA stays, 39 bases, in frame from base 1. CDR1 and CDR2 were assigned from the germline V gene as SGHTA and FQGTGA. V is shortened by 4 bases, J by 8 bases, and the region joining them spans 14 bases. This clone appeared a few times. It lacks a known antigen. Base qualities are not provided; no much larger clone lies one nucleotide away. The donors were healthy, HIV-negative adults who had no recently reported acute infections or vaccinations. Every donor was a Caucasian adult residing in Nashville, Tennessee, USA. CD4+ T cells were enriched by magnetic negative selection, after which naive cells were positively selected on CD45RA and the negative fraction was taken as the memory subset. Blood was obtained by leukapheresis, after which PBMCs were separated by Ficoll-Histopaque density gradient centrifugation and cryopreserved in liquid nitrogen vapor phase. Analytical flow cytometry was used to check the purity and quantity of every magnetically sorted T cell population. Each sorted fraction had its genomic DNA isolated and then quantified by UV absorbance on a Nanodrop 2000c.

Using the deep immunoSEQ assay, TCR CDR3 regions were amplified from genomic DNA by multiplex PCR. Genomic DNA extracted from each cell subset was distributed evenly over all wells of several immunoSEQ 96-well plates, and each plate served as one replicate. For sorted subsets, around 0.2 ug of genomic DNA, equivalent to tens of thousands of T cell genomes, went into each replicate PCR. The purified libraries were quantified using a Qubit 3.0 fluorometer, sized with a Bioanalyzer 2100, and then quantified again using the KAPA Library Quantification kit. Every immunoSEQ 96-well plate was sequenced on a separate single-read 150-cycle Illumina NextSeq 550 flow cell. For the original study's pipeline: Because only junctional sequences without quality scores were contained in the immunoSEQ output, filtering matching that applied to full-length reads could not be performed. Sequences were annotated with PyIR, a Python wrapper for IgBLAST v1.9, and V/J genes and CDR3 were assigned using IMGT germline references. Reads were removed for weak V/J assignments (E-value above 1e-6), missing CDR3, stop codons, out-of-frame junctions, or ambiguous translated residues. V3J clonotypes were defined by identical inferred V gene, J gene, and CDR3 amino acid sequence. To compute the percentage overlap between repertoires, the number of shared unique clonotypes was divided by the size of the smaller repertoire. Richness of each repertoire was evaluated using RTK rarefaction, the Chao1 estimator, and Recon v2.1 estimates of unobserved clonotypes. Generation probabilities for all TCRbeta clonotypes obtained by the gDNA method from a few donors were computed using OLGA. TCRdb retrieved this table from immuneACCESS and kept in-frame rearrangements only. Not all clones are present; in checked studies, unresolved V genes account for under half, and no reason is known for the remainder. D and trimming come from the DNA, and the V and J calls and clone size come from that table. The sample table lists some 630,000 clones, 55% to 75% of them with a count of one. The leading ten clones occupy around 1.8% of the sample.

This receptor was taken from a woman aged 25 to 39 in good health. The chain is assembled from TRBV7-3 and TRBJ1-1; the best D guess is TRBD1, with 5 bases matching. The sample was memory CD4+ T cells sorted from blood. What the cell subset or site label conveys for this sample: CD45RA-negative fraction. The DNA sequence is given as TGTGCCAGCAGCTCACAACGGGACGCAGAAGCTTTCTTT. This encodes CASSSQRDAEAFF.